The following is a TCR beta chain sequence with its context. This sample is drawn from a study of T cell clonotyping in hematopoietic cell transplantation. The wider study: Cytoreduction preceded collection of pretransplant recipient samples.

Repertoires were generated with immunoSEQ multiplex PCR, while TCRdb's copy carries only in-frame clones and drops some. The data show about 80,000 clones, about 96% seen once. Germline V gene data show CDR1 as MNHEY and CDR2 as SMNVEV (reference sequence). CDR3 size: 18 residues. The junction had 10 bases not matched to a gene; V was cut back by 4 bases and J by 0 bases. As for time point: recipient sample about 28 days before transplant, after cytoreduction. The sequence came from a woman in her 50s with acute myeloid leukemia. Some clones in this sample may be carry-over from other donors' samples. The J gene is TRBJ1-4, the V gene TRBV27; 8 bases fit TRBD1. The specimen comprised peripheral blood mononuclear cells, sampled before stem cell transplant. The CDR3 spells CASSWTGWRSATNEKLFF. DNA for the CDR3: TGTGCCAGCAGTTGGACAGGGTGGAGGAGTGCAACTAATGAAAAACTGTTTTTT.